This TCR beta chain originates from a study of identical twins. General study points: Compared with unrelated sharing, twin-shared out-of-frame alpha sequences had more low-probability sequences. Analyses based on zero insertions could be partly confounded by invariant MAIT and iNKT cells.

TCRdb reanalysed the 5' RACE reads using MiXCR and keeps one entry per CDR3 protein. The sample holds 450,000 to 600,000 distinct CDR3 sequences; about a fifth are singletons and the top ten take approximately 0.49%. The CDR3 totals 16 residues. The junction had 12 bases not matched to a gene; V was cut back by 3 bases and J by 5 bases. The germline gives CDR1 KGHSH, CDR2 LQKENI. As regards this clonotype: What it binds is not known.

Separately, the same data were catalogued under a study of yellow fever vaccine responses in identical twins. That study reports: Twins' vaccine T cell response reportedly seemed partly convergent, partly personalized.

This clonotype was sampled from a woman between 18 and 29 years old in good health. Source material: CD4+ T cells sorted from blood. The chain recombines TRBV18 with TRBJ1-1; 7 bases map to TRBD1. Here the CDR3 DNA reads TGTGCCAGCTCACCCTCCCCCGACAGGGTTGGGACTGAAGCTTTCTTT. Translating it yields CASSPSPDRVGTEAFF.